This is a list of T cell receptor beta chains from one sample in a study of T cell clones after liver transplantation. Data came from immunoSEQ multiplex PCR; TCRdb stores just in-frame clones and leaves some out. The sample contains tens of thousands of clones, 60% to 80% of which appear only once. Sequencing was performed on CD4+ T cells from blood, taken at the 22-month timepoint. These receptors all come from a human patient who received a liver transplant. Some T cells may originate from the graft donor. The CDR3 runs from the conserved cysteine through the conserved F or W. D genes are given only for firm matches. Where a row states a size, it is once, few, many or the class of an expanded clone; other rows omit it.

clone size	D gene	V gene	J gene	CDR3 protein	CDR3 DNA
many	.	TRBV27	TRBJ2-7	CASSFREGAYEQYF	TGTGCCAGCAGTTTCAGGGAAGGAGCCTACGAGCAGTACTTC
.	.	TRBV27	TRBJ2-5	CASSFGGPWETQYF	TGTGCCAGCAGTTTCGGGGGCCCCTGGGAGACCCAGTACTTC
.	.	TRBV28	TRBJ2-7	CASSLEARFLSGSYEQYF	TGTGCCAGCAGTTTAGAAGCCCGTTTCTTATCGGGCTCCTACGAGCAGTACTTC
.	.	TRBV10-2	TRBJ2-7	CASSAKTGHSSYEQYF	TGCGCCAGCAGTGCCAAAACGGGACACAGCTCCTACGAGCAGTACTTC
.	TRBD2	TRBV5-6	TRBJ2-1	CASSPRGRAGEQFF	TGTGCCAGCAGCCCCCGTGGGAGGGCGGGGGAGCAGTTCTTC
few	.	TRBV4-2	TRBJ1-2	CASSPRVAASTDGYTF	TGTGCCAGCAGCCCCCGGGTAGCCGCGTCGACTGATGGCTACACCTTC
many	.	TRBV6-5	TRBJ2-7	CASSWGRDTYEQYF	TGTGCCAGCAGTTGGGGACGGGATACCTACGAGCAGTACTTC
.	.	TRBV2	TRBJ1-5	CASNREINQPQHF	TGTGCCAGCAATAGGGAGATCAATCAGCCCCAGCATTTT
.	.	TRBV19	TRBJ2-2	CASSINLQASAGELFF	TGTGCCAGTAGTATCAACCTACAGGCCTCCGCCGGGGAGCTGTTTTTT
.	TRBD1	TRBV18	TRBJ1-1	CASSDRDTEAFF	TGTGCCAGCTCGGACAGGGACACTGAAGCTTTCTTT
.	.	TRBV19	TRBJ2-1	CASVPPGLEGWNEQFF	TGTGCCAGTGTACCCCCCGGACTGGAGGGCTGGAATGAGCAGTTCTTC
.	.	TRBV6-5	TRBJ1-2	CASMIEGEGYTF	TGTGCCAGCATGATAGAGGGGGAGGGCTACACCTTC
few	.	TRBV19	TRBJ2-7	CASIEGGKQYF	TGTGCCAGTATCGAGGGGGGAAAGCAGTACTTC
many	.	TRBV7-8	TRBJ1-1	CASSIWEGSTEAFF	TGTGCCAGCAGCATCTGGGAGGGGAGCACTGAAGCTTTCTTT
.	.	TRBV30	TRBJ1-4	CAWSTLATNEKLFF	TGTGCCTGGAGTACGCTTGCAACTAATGAAAAACTGTTTTTT
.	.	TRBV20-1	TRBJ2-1	CSGEIYNEQFF	TGCAGTGGAGAAATCTACAATGAGCAGTTCTTC
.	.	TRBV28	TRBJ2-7	CASSPSVSYEQYF	TGTGCCAGCAGTCCCAGTGTGAGCTACGAGCAGTACTTC
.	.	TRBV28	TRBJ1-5	CASSLDDNQPQHF	TGTGCCAGCAGTTTGGACGACAATCAGCCCCAGCATTTT
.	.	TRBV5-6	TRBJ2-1	CASSFLETYNEQFF	TGTGCCAGCAGCTTCCTGGAGACCTACAATGAGCAGTTCTTC
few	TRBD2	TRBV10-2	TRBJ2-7	CASLAGGERSYEQYF	TGCGCCAGCCTTGCGGGGGGGGAAAGATCCTACGAGCAGTACTTC
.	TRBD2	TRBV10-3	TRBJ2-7	CAIQTSDYEQYF	TGTGCCATCCAGACTAGCGACTACGAGCAGTACTTC
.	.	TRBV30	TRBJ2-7	CAWGRGHSLHEQYF	TGTGCCTGGGGGCGGGGACATTCCCTTCACGAGCAGTACTTC
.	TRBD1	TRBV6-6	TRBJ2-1	CASSQQGDEQFF	TGTGCCAGCAGTCAGCAGGGGGATGAGCAGTTCTTC
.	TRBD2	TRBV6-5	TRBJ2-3	CASRRTSGSTDTQYF	TGTGCCAGCAGGAGGACTAGCGGAAGCACAGATACGCAGTATTTT
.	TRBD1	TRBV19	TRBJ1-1	CASSMDRMNTEAFF	TGTGCCAGTAGTATGGACAGGATGAACACTGAAGCTTTCTTT
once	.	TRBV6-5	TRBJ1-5	CASSTLRGSNQPQHF	TGTGCCAGCAGTACCCTGAGGGGTAGCAATCAGCCCCAGCATTTT
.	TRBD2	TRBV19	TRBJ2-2	CASSISGGHGGELFF	TGTGCCAGTAGTATTAGCGGGGGGCATGGCGGGGAGCTGTTTTTT
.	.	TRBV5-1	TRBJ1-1	CASSLEGGAFF	TGCGCCAGCAGCTTGGAAGGGGGAGCTTTCTTT
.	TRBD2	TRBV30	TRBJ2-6	CAWRRGRGAGGANVLTF	TGTGCCTGGAGACGGGGGCGGGGGGCGGGTGGGGCCAACGTCCTGACTTTC
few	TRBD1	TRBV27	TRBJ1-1	CASSLSGQGPTEAFF	TGTGCCAGCAGTTTATCAGGACAGGGCCCCACTGAAGCTTTCTTT
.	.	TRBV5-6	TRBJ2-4	CASSLGEFSRLLAKNIQYF	TGTGCCAGCAGCTTGGGGGAATTTTCCCGACTATTAGCCAAAAACATTCAGTACTTC
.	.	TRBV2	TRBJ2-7	CASRRTLSSYEQYF	TGTGCCAGCAGGAGGACTCTTAGCTCCTACGAGCAGTACTTC
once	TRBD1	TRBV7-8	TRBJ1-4	CASSPTGEYEKLFF	TGTGCCAGCAGCCCGACAGGGGAGTACGAAAAACTGTTTTTT
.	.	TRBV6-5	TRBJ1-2	CASNHYYGYTF	TGTGCCAGCAACCACTACTATGGCTACACCTTC
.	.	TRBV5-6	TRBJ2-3	CASSLKPDTQYF	TGTGCCAGCAGCTTGAAGCCAGATACGCAGTATTTT
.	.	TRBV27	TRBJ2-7	CASSLAGRSYEQYF	TGTGCCAGCAGTTTGGCGGGTCGATCCTACGAGCAGTACTTC
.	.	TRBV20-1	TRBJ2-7	CSAMTAYEQYF	TGCAGTGCTATGACGGCCTACGAGCAGTACTTC
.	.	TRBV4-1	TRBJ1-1	CASSQNKQAANTEAFF	TGCGCCAGCAGCCAAAATAAGCAGGCCGCGAACACTGAAGCTTTCTTT
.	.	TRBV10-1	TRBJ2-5	CASSDGGRGKETQYF	TGCGCCAGCAGTGATGGGGGGCGAGGGAAAGAGACCCAGTACTTC
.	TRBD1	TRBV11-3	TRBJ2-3	CASSSGQAYTDTQYF	TGTGCCAGCAGCTCGGGACAGGCATACACAGATACGCAGTATTTT
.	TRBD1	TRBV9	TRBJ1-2	CASSVSGQADYGYTF	TGTGCCAGCAGCGTCTCCGGACAGGCCGACTATGGCTACACCTTC
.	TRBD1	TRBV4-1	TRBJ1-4	CASSPTTGRDEKLFF	TGCGCCAGCAGCCCAACGACAGGGCGCGATGAAAAACTGTTTTTT
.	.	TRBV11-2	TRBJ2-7	CASSLSRTGRDEQYF	TGTGCCAGCAGCTTAAGTAGGACCGGGCGGGACGAGCAGTACTTC